This TCR beta chain was sequenced in a study of T cells in localized non-small cell lung cancer. Study-wide points: The greatest T cell clonality was found in uninvolved adjacent lung (higher than in tumor).

Sequenced by immunoSEQ multiplex PCR; TCRdb stores in-frame clones only, minus some. The sample consists of 30,000 to 40,000 clones, 75% to 90% of them appearing once. Regarding this clone: Antigen specificity is unknown.

The CDR3 loop spans 15 amino acids. Unmatched junction bases numbered 7, after V lost 1 base and J lost 4 bases. Per the germline V gene, CDR1 is LGHNA and CDR2 is YNFKEQ. The input for sequencing was peripheral blood, taken before any cancer treatment. The TCR was taken from a man between 40 and 75 years old with stage I lung adenocarcinoma. This rearrangement joins TRBV4-2 to TRBJ2-7, with 7 bases aligning to TRBD1. CDR3 nucleotide sequence: TGTGCCAGCAGCCAAGGACAGGGCGTTTCATACGAGCAGTACTTC. Translated, it gives CASSQGQGVSYEQYF.